This T cell receptor beta chain comes out of a study of T cell responses to AZD1222 COVID-19 vaccine (dated by TCRdb to the early 2020s). About the investigation overall: AZD1222 recipients whose second dose came at about 4 weeks and those whose second dose came at about 12 weeks were combined into one group, since spike-specific TCR depth and breadth did not differ between the two schedules. TCR sequencing covered over 230 trial participants: 200 to 210 given two doses of AZD1222 and 26 given two doses of MenACWY control vaccine. Trial participants were enrolled by age into subgroups of 18-55, 56-69 and 70-plus years, and roughly 150, 30 and 60 TCR-sequenced participants, respectively, were included in these subgroups. What the work shows at the level of the full study, not this receptor alone: After two AZD1222 doses, both the breadth and the depth of spike-specific TCRs were significantly higher than at day 0 and than in MenACWY recipients. Because no samples from the day 14 peak response were available, repertoires could be characterized only after the peak T cell response. The whole spike protein was spanned by vaccine-associated CD4 TCRs, and dominant responses were seen in regions 160-218 and 743-854. In the small 56-69-year group, the increase in depth fell short of significance, most likely because of low power. Participants were mostly white British and included more females than males, and it was suggested by the authors that clonal diversity may have been underestimated. Nearly half of unique spike-specific TCRs reportedly recognized epitopes outside regions mutated in the B.1.351 and B.1.1.7 variants. Conclusions about previously exposed vaccinees were limited because only a handful of AZD1222 recipients were SARS-CoV-2 seropositive at baseline.

The time point label corresponds to: baseline before first vaccination. The vaccinee samples were drawn from two UK trials, COV001 and COV002, one of which was a single-blind randomized controlled phase 2/3 trial testing AZD1222 (ChAdOx1 nCoV-19) in healthy adults. Trial participant PBMC samples were collected at day 0 and day 28 after the second dose for TCRbeta chain sequencing. The CDR3 regions of human TCRbeta chains were analyzed by immunosequencing. Processing in the source paper ran as follows. Repertoire TCRs were checked for matches against a reference library of SARS-CoV-2-specific TCRs that had been generated using the MIRA antigen-specificity platform. Breadth was defined as the fraction of unique TCRs that were SARS-CoV-2-associated, and depth was defined as the fraction of total T cells that were SARS-CoV-2-associated. Using the MIRA data, each spike-specific TCR was assigned both to the spike region to which the TCR was reactive and to a CD4 or CD8 class. Log10-transformed breadth and depth values were compared by one-way ANOVA with Sidak's multiple comparisons tests. Held by TCRdb, this immuneACCESS table contains in-frame sequences only and omits some clones. Under half of the omission traces to an unresolved V gene where checked; the cause of the rest is unknown. The V and J calls and clone size come from that table; D and trimming were worked out from the DNA. Here the sample has around 160,000 clones; about 88% occur a single time. Around 5.5% of the sample is taken by the ten largest.

A note on this clone: No antigen is known for it. Base qualities are not provided; no much larger clone lies one nucleotide away.

V drops 6 bases and J drops 2 bases, leaving 16 bases in between. Counted from cysteine to phenylalanine, this CDR3 has 15 amino acids. This entry keeps only the CDR3 DNA: 45 bases, framed from base 1. CDR1 and CDR2, per the germline V gene, are MDHEN and SYDVKM. The receptor chain draws on TRBV28 and TRBJ1-1, with the D gene not confidently named. Sequencing was performed on peripheral blood, taken on day 0 of AZD1222 vaccination. The receptor comes from an adult in good health. Here the CDR3 is given as CASSPIGGFNTEAFF. DNA sequence: TGTGCCAGCAGCCCCATAGGAGGGTTCAACACTGAAGCTTTCTTT. Here the CDR3 is joined to the reference TRBV28 and TRBJ1-1 genes, and the full variable domain is: DVKVTQSSRYLVKRTGEKVFLECVQDMDHENMFWYRQDPGLGLRLIYFSYDVKMKEKGDIPEGYSVSREKKERFSLILESASTNQTSMYLCASSPIGGFNTEAFFGQGTRLTVV.